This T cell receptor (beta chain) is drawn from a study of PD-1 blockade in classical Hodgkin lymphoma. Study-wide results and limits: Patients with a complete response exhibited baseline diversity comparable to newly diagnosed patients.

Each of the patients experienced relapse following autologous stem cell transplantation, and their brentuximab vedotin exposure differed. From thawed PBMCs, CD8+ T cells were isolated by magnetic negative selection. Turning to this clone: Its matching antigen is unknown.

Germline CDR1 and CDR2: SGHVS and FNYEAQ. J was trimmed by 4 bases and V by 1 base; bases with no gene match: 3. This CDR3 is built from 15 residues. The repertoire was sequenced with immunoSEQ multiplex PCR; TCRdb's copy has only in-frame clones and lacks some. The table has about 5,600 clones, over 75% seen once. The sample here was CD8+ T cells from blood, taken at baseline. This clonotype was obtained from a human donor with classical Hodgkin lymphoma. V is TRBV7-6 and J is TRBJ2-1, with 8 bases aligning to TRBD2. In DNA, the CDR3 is TGTGCCAGCAGCTTAGGCGGGGGGCCTTACAATGAGCAGTTCTTC. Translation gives CASSLGGGPYNEQFF.